The 21 T cell receptor beta chains below come from one sample, sequenced in a study of blood T cell repertoires in COVID-19. Sequencing used immunoSEQ multiplex PCR; TCRdb keeps in-frame clones, though not all of them. The sample contains around 260,000 clones, about 88% of which appear only once. The sample comprised PBMCs or T cells enriched from blood (not recorded which). Source of these receptors: a man aged 30 to 45 with acute COVID-19.

Worth noting for this clone: A junction boundary mismatches the germline segment, possibly from a read error. The chain uses TRBV10-3 and TRBJ1-2, with 7 bases aligning to TRBD1. The CDR3 is 13 residues long. Germline CDR1 is ENHRY and CDR2 is SYGVKD. CDR3 amino acids: CAISRGTEYDYTF. In DNA, the CDR3 is TGTGCCATCAGTCGGGGGACAGAGTATGACTACACCTTC.

The sample holds a few counts of this clone. The chain couples TRBV7-6 to TRBJ2-3; the match to TRBD1 covers 7 bases. Per the germline V gene, CDR1 is SGHVS and CDR2 is FNYEAQ. The CDR3 spans 14 residues. Trimming cost V 5 bases and J 4 bases; bases outside gene matches: 6. The CDR3 is CASSPTGFPDTQYF. CDR3 coding DNA: TGTGCCAGCAGCCCGACAGGGTTTCCAGATACGCAGTATTTT. The whole variable domain, filled in from reference TRBV7-6 and TRBJ2-3, reads GAGVSQSPRYKVTKRGQDVALRCDPISGHVSLYWYRQALGQGPEFLTYFNYEAQQDKSGLPNDRFSAERPEGSISTLTIQRTEQRDSAMYRCASSPTGFPDTQYFGPGTRLTVL.

This rearrangement joins TRBV24-1 to TRBJ1-4, with 7 bases that match TRBD1. Germline V gene lookup returns CDR1 KGHDR and CDR2 SFDVKD. There are 13 residues in the CDR3. J lost 4 bases, V lost 6 bases, and 1 base had no gene match. CDR3 in DNA: TGTGCCACCAGTACAGGGGATAATGAAAAACTGTTTTTT. Translation: CATSTGDNEKLFF.

The V gene is TRBV6-5, the J gene TRBJ1-3; perhaps TRBD1 as D (5 bases). This CDR3 has 15 amino acids. Trimming shortened V by 6 bases and J by 0 bases, and 12 bases separated the two germline ends. CDR1 MNHEY and CDR2 SVGAGI come from the germline V gene. CDR3 residues: CASSDDRSSGNTIYF. In DNA, the CDR3 is TGTGCCAGCAGCGACGACAGATCCTCTGGAAACACCATATATTTT.

The genes are TRBV19 and TRBJ1-3; D gene ambiguous. Per the germline V gene, CDR1 is LNHDA and CDR2 is SQIVND (reference sequence). V was clipped by 3 bases and J by 4 bases, with 7 bases between them. This CDR3 has 13 amino acids. CDR3 DNA sequence: TGTGCCAGTAGTATTCCCAGAGGAAACACCATATATTTT. Its translation is CASSIPRGNTIYF.

This clone has only one observation. This chain joins TRBV11-1 and TRBJ1-4, with 7 bases that match TRBD1. This CDR3 has 14 amino acids. V dropped 2 bases and J dropped 8; count of bases not matched to a gene: 5. Germline CDR1 reads SGHAT; CDR2 reads FQDESV (reference sequence). DNA of the CDR3: TGTGCCAGCAGCTTAACAGGGGTGGAGGAAAAACTGTTTTTT. It codes for CASSLTGVEEKLFF.

The V call is TRBV27, the J call TRBJ1-4, with 8 bases that match TRBD1. CDR1 MNHEY and CDR2 SMNVEV come from the germline V gene (reference sequence). V was pared by 6 bases and J by 10 bases, with 10 bases of the junction left unmatched. The CDR3 is made up of 14 amino acids. The CDR3, as DNA: TGTGCCAGCAGCCGGGGACAGGAGGGCGGAAAACTGTTTTTT. Its protein is CASSRGQEGGKLFF.

The V gene is TRBV5-4, the J gene TRBJ1-2; D may be TRBD1 (5 bases). From germline, CDR1 is SGHNT and CDR2 YYREEE (reference sequence). Deletions cut 9 bases from V and 6 bases from J, with 18 bases between. The CDR3 has 13 amino acids. The CDR3 here is CATRLGPGNGYTF. The CDR3 bases are TGTGCCACCAGGCTAGGGCCAGGGAATGGCTACACCTTC.

J is TRBJ1-2 and V is TRBV27; D is perhaps TRBD1 (5 bases). The CDR3 is 16 amino acids. Trimming pared 0 bases from V and 6 bases from J, leaving 17 bases between. Germline-derived CDR1 and CDR2 are MNHEY and SMNVEV (reference sequence). CDR3 region: CASSLSVVAGRDGYTF. In DNA, the CDR3 is TGTGCCAGCAGTTTATCCGTTGTTGCGGGACGCGATGGCTACACCTTC.

The chain links TRBV27 to TRBJ1-2; D unclear. Deletions cut 4 bases from V and 6 bases from J, with 12 bases between. The CDR3 runs to 13 residues. Germline V gene lookup returns CDR1 MNHEY and CDR2 SMNVEV (reference sequence). The CDR3 DNA is TGTGCCAGCAGTTACCGGCGACTTGATGGCTACACCTTC. Translation: CASSYRRLDGYTF.

This clone has only a few counts. The chain combines TRBV5-8 with TRBJ2-3; weak D call: TRBD1 (5 bases). Trimming took 7 bases from V and 0 from J, leaving 12 bases between them. The CDR3 runs 14 residues. Germline V gene lookup returns CDR1 SGHTS and CDR2 YDEGEE. The chain's CDR3 is CASGAEPSTDTQYF. CDR3 DNA sequence: TGTGCCAGCGGGGCGGAGCCTAGCACAGATACGCAGTATTTT. Based on the CDR3 plus reference TRBV5-8 and TRBJ2-3, the full variable domain is EAGVTQSPTHLIKTRGQQATLRCSPISGHTSVYWYQQALGLGLQFLLWYDEGEERNRGNFPPRFSGRQFPNYSSELNVNALELEDSALYLCASGAEPSTDTQYFGPGTRLTVL.

The V and J genes are TRBV6-5 and TRBJ2-3, with 8 bases that match TRBD2. This CDR3 is 14 amino acids long. CDR1 and CDR2 (germline): MNHEY, SVGAGI. Trimming took 6 bases from V and 0 from J; bases not matched to a gene: 2. CDR3 nucleotide sequence: TGTGCCAGCAGAAGCGGGGGAAGCACAGATACGCAGTATTTT. Protein sequence: CASRSGGSTDTQYF.

This clone was detected once. The chain links TRBV9 to TRBJ1-3, with D possibly matching TRBD1 (6 bases). The V end lost 4 bases, the J end lost 2 bases, and 16 bases lay between the germline ends. Germline loops: CDR1 SGDLS, CDR2 YYNGEE. The CDR3 extends over 16 amino acids. The CDR3 here is CASSTDGGAAGNTIYF. The CDR3 DNA reads TGTGCCAGCAGCACGGATGGGGGGGCGGCTGGAAACACCATATATTTT.

The V gene is TRBV3-1 (or the pseudogene TRBV3-2), the J gene TRBJ2-1; 9 bases agree with TRBD2. The germline gives CDR1 LGHDT, CDR2 YNNKEL (reference sequence). The J segment lost 4 bases and the V segment lost 3 bases, leaving 16 bases of the junction unmatched. The CDR3 length is 19 residues. The CDR3 sequence is CASSHAPWGLARIYNEQFF. The CDR3 coding sequence is TGTGCCAGCAGCCATGCGCCTTGGGGACTAGCTAGGATATACAATGAGCAGTTCTTC.

This clone came up once. DNA of the CDR3: TGTGCCAGTACCCTTCAGGCGGGAGGACGGCATGAGCAGTTCTTC. Amino acid sequence: CASTLQAGGRHEQFF. The chain is built from TRBV19 and TRBJ2-1; 8 nucleotides line up with TRBD2. The germline CDR1 and CDR2 sequences are LNHDA and SQIVND (reference sequence). This CDR3 is 15 amino acids long. The J segment lost 8 bases and the V segment lost 7 bases, leaving 13 bases of the junction unmatched.

The chain joins TRBV7-9 to TRBJ1-1; D may be TRBD1 (5 bases). Trimming removed 5 bases from V and 1 base from J, with 14 bases in between. This CDR3 has 15 amino acids. Germline-derived CDR1 and CDR2 are SEHNR and FQNEAQ (reference sequence). The CDR3 loop reads CASSRVGGANTEAFF. In DNA, the CDR3 is TGTGCCAGCAGCCGGGTGGGAGGGGCGAACACTGAAGCTTTCTTT.

V gene TRBV10-2 combines with J gene TRBJ2-6; TRBD2 agrees at 10 bases. CDR3 length: 19 amino acids. V was pared by 7 bases and J by 0 bases, with 12 bases of the junction left unmatched. Germline values: CDR1 WSHSY, CDR2 SAAADI. CDR3 protein: CASNRAGTSAGSGANVLTF. The CDR3 DNA reads as TGCGCCAGCAATAGGGCCGGGACTAGCGCCGGCTCTGGGGCCAACGTCCTGACTTTC.

The chain recombines TRBV10-1 with TRBJ2-3; 8 bases match TRBD2. V lost 2 bases and J lost 12; bases outside the gene matches: 10. The CDR3 sequence is 14 residues long. Germline V gene lookup returns CDR1 WNHNN and CDR2 SYGVQD (reference sequence). CDR3 nucleotides: TGCGCCAGCAGTGAGCTTCCGGGACTAGGCACTCAGTATTTT. Residues: CASSELPGLGTQYF.

V usage is TRBV6-5 and J usage is TRBJ1-2, with 9 bases identical to TRBD1. CDR1 is MNHEY and CDR2 is SVGAGI in the germline V gene. The V segment lost 4 bases and the J segment 4 bases; nucleotides outside the gene matches: 4. This CDR3 contains 14 residues. This CDR3 is CASSSGTGPYGYTF. CDR3 bases: TGTGCCAGCAGTTCAGGGACAGGGCCCTATGGCTACACCTTC.

This clone has a single count. The rearrangement uses TRBV5-6 and TRBJ1-5; 8 nucleotides align to TRBD1. The CDR3 consists of 15 residues. Germline CDR1 reads SGHDT; CDR2 reads YYEEEE. V lost 1 base and J lost 4; bases outside the gene matches: 4. CDR3 sequence (DNA): TGTGCCAGCAGCTTGAGACAGGGGAGAAATCAGCCCCAGCATTTT. It codes for CASSLRQGRNQPQHF. The complete variable domain, with remaining parts taken from reference TRBV5-6 and TRBJ1-5, reads DAGVTQSPTHLIKTRGQQVTLRCSPKSGHDTVSWYQQALGQGPQFIFQYYEEEERQRGNFPDRFSGHQFPNYSSELNVNALLLGDSALYLCASSLRQGRNQPQHFGDGTRLSIL.

This chain links TRBV27 with TRBJ1-2; D is possibly TRBD1 (5 bases). Trimming took off 11 bases at V and 1 base at J, with 14 bases between the two ends. The CDR3 is made up of 13 amino acids. Germline CDR1 and CDR2: MNHEY and SMNVEV (reference sequence). CDR3 DNA: TGTGCCGTGGCCCAGACAGTTAACTATGGCTACACCTTC. Translation gives CAVAQTVNYGYTF.